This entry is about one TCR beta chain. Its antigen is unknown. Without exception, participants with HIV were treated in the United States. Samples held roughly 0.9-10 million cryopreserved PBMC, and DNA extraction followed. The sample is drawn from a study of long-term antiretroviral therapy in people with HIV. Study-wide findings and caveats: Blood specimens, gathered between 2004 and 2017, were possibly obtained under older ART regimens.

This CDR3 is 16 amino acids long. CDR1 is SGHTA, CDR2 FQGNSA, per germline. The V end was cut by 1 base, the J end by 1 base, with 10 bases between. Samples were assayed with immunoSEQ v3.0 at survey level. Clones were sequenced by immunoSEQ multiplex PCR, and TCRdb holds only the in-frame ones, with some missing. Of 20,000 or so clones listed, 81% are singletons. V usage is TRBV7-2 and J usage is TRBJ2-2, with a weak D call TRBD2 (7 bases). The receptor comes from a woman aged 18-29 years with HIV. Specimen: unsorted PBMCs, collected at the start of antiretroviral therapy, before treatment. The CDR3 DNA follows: TGTGCCAGCAGCTTAGAAGGGGGGGGGAACACCGGGGAGCTGTTTTTT. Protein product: CASSLEGGGNTGELFF.